The present entry profiles one T cell receptor (beta chain) with its context. Its antigen is not identified. This entry belongs to a study of memory CD8 T cells in hepatitis C reinfection. Study at large: Two donors cleared primary HCV but became chronic after reinfection. Between 12 and 24 weeks after reinfection detection, late samples were drawn.

Assay: immunoSEQ multiplex PCR; the TCRdb copy retains only in-frame clones and omits some. The table lists approximately 46,000 clones, roughly nine tenths of them singletons. The CDR3 loop spans 14 amino acids. CDR1 and CDR2 from the germline V gene are SGHVS and FNYEAQ. Trimming left V 2 bases short and J 6 bases short, with 11 bases between. Time point indicated: late/post reinfection, 12 to 24 weeks after detection. Sorted cells were sequenced directly ex vivo without any in vitro expansion. Total naive CD8 T cells were sorted as viable CD3+ CD8+ CD45RO- cells from two donors. Regarding the study as a whole: Only a handful of donors prevented definitive conclusions about public clonotypes.

Sequencing was done on a sample of naive CD8+ T cells sorted from blood. The chain uses TRBV7-6 and TRBJ2-1, with a tentative D call TRBD2 (6 bases). The receptor's source is a man aged 18 to 30 with hepatitis C virus infection. DNA of the CDR3: TGTGCCAGCAGCTTATGGAGGGGCACCAATGAGCAGTTCTTC. It yields the protein CASSLWRGTNEQFF.